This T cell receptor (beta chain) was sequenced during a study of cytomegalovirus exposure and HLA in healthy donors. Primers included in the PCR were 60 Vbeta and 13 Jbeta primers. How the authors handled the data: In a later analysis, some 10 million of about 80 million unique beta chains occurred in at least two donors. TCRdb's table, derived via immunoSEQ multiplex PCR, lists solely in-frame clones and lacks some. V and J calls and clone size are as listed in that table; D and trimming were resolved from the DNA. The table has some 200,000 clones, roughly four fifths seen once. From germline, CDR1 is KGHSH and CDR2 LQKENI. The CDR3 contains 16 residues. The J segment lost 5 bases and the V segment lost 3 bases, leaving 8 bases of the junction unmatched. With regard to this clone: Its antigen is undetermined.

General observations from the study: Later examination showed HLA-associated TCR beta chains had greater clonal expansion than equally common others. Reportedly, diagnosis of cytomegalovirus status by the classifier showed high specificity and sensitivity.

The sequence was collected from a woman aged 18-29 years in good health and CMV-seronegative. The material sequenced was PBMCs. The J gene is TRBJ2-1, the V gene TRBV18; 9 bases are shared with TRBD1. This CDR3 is CASSPSGTGINNEQFF. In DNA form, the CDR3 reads TGTGCCAGCTCACCCTCAGGGACAGGGATCAACAATGAGCAGTTCTTC. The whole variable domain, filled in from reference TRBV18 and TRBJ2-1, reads NAGVMQNPRHLVRRRGQEARLRCSPMKGHSHVYWYRQLPEEGLKFMVYLQKENIIDESGMPKERFSAEFPKEGPSILRIQQVVRGDSAAYFCASSPSGTGINNEQFFGPGTRLTVL.